Below are 25 T cell receptor beta chains sequenced from a single sample in a study of regulatory T cells in long-lasting Graves disease. Both iRepertoire HTBI primers and Arm-PCR of CDR3 regions were used to build the TCR beta libraries. One entry per CDR3 protein results from TCRdb running MiXCR on the multiplex PCR reads. The repertoire holds hundreds of thousands of distinct CDR3 sequences, with 15% to 20% as singletons. Time point noted: newly diagnosed GD, antithyroid drugs for less than 3 months. RNA extracted from PBMCs served as the sequencing template. Separately, the same data were catalogued under a study of T cells in Graves' hyperthyroidism and ophthalmopathy.

Here the sequenced sample was peripheral blood mononuclear cells (PBMCs), taken at new diagnosis, from a patient treated with antithyroid drugs. The source of these receptors is a woman aged 25 to 39 with Graves disease.

This clonotype was counted a few times. The chain combines TRBV6-2 or TRBV6-3 with TRBJ1-6; D remains ambiguous. Deletions cut 5 bases from V and 10 bases from J, with 12 bases between. This CDR3 is 13 amino acids long. The germline V gene encodes CDR1 MNHEY and CDR2 SVGEGT. The DNA for the CDR3 is TGTGCCAGCAGTGAAGCCATAGCATCACCCCTCCACTTT. Translating it yields CASSEAIASPLHF.

This clonotype turned up a few times. The chain is built from TRBV20-1 and TRBJ2-1; tentatively, D is TRBD1 or TRBD2 (5 bases each). Trimming removed 7 bases at V and 7 bases at J, with 23 bases between. The CDR3 is made up of 15 amino acids. Germline CDR1 is DFQATT and CDR2 is SNEGSKA (reference sequence). The CDR3 coding sequence is TGCAGTGTTATCGGGACGCGAGGGGTTGGGAATGAGCAGTTCTTC. It translates to CSVIGTRGVGNEQFF.

This chain uses TRBV7-2 with TRBJ2-7; 9 nucleotides match TRBD1. Germline V gene lookup returns CDR1 SGHTA and CDR2 FQGNSA. The CDR3 length is 17 residues. The V segment lost 5 bases and the J segment 1 base; nucleotides outside the gene matches: 12. The CDR3 is CASSRKAGQGLSYEQYF. CDR3 sequence (DNA): TGTGCCAGCAGCCGTAAGGCAGGACAGGGGCTATCCTACGAGCAGTACTTC.

The chain is built from TRBV5-6 and TRBJ1-5, with 11 positions matching TRBD1. Per the germline V gene, CDR1 is SGHDT and CDR2 is YYEEEE. The V segment lost 1 base and the J segment 0 bases; nucleotides outside the gene matches: 9. This CDR3 comprises 19 residues. DNA for the CDR3: TGTGCCAGCAGCTTGAGCGTAGGGACAGGGGGAAGTAGCAATCAGCCCCAGCATTTT. Its translation is CASSLSVGTGGSSNQPQHF.

This clonotype was counted ten times or more. The V call is TRBV10-3, the J call TRBJ2-1; no firm D call. Trimming removed 2 bases at V and 6 bases at J, with 8 bases between. The CDR3 spans 13 residues. Germline V lookup: CDR1 ENHRY, CDR2 SYGVKD. Written as DNA, the CDR3 is TGTGCCATCAGTGAGGTAGTTACCAATGAGCAGTTCTTC. Translated, it gives CAISEVVTNEQFF.

This clonotype was detected only once. The chain couples TRBV6-2 or TRBV6-3 to TRBJ2-3; 9 bases map to TRBD2. Losses at the gene ends were 5 bases for V and 3 bases for J; bases not matched to a gene: 6. CDR3 length: 15 residues. Germline CDR1 reads MNHEY; CDR2 reads SVGEGT. For the CDR3, the DNA is TGTGCCAGCAGTGATACAGCGGGAGGTACAGATACGCAGTATTTT. Protein: CASSDTAGGTDTQYF.

In this sample, this clonotype turned up many times. This sequence joins TRBV11-2 and TRBJ2-7; maybe TRBD1 (8 bases). Germline-derived CDR1 and CDR2 are SGHAT and FQNNGV. V was clipped by 5 bases and J by 3 bases, with 14 bases between them. This CDR3 has 14 amino acids. This chain's CDR3 is CASSRTGGVYEQYF. CDR3 in DNA: TGTGCCAGCAGCAGAACAGGGGGGGTCTACGAGCAGTACTTC.

This CDR3 is CASSVDAGTKDEQFF. The CDR3 DNA sequence: TGTGCCAGCAGCGTAGACGCCGGGACAAAGGATGAGCAGTTCTTC. This chain connects TRBV9 to TRBJ2-1, with a weak D call TRBD1 (6 bases). The CDR3 has 15 amino acids. Germline CDR1 SGDLS, CDR2 YYNGEE. Trimming left V 0 bases short and J 8 bases short, with 15 bases between.

This clonotype was observed many times. The chain links TRBV25-1 to TRBJ2-3, with a weak D call TRBD2 (6 bases). The CDR3 has 13 amino acids. The V gene lost 3 bases and the J gene lost 3 bases, with 7 bases spanning the gap. Germline CDR1 reads MGHDK; CDR2 reads SYGVNS. The CDR3 loop is CASSERETDTQYF. Written as DNA, the CDR3 is TGTGCCAGCAGTGAGCGGGAAACAGATACGCAGTATTTT.

This clonotype was counted only a few times. The chain employs TRBV20-1 and TRBJ2-1; 10 bases map to TRBD2. Germline CDR1 reads DFQATT; CDR2 reads SNEGSKA (reference sequence). The V segment lost 4 bases and the J segment 4 bases; nucleotides outside the gene matches: 4. The CDR3 contains 14 residues. Written as DNA, the CDR3 is TGCAGTGCTATCGGGACTAGCGTTTACAATGAGCAGTTCTTC. Protein sequence: CSAIGTSVYNEQFF.

This clonotype was observed a single time. The chain has TRBV7-3 and TRBJ2-1, with 11 positions matching TRBD2. J lost 5 bases, V lost 5 bases, and 5 bases had no gene match. Germline CDR1 and CDR2: SGHTA and FQGTGA. This CDR3 has 15 residues. CDR3 loop: CASSPSGGPNNEQFF. The CDR3 region has the DNA TGTGCCAGCAGCCCTAGCGGGGGGCCAAACAATGAGCAGTTCTTC. Filled out from reference TRBV7-3 and TRBJ2-1, the complete variable domain reads GAGVSQTPSNKVTEKGKYVELRCDPISGHTALYWYRQSLGQGPEFLIYFQGTGAADDSGLPNDRFFAVRPEGSVSTLKIQRTERGDSAVYLCASSPSGGPNNEQFFGPGTRLTVL.

This clonotype was observed many times. This chain uses TRBV20-1 with TRBJ2-7; D is perhaps TRBD1 or TRBD2 (6 bases each). The CDR3 contains 17 residues. Germline V lookup: CDR1 DFQATT, CDR2 SNEGSKA (reference sequence). The DNA for the CDR3 is TGCAGCGCCCCGGGGGACACTCCGGACTCAGCCCGCTACGAGCAGTACTTC. Residues: CSAPGDTPDSARYEQYF.

The gene calls are TRBV28 and TRBJ2-3, with D possibly being TRBD2 (5 bases). Trimming shortened V by 5 bases and J by 7 bases, and 19 bases separated the two germline ends. CDR3 size: 15 residues. Germline V gene data show CDR1 as MDHEN and CDR2 as SYDVKM. CDR3 amino acids: CASSGPEGESYTQYF. The CDR3 DNA is TGTGCCAGCAGTGGCCCAGAGGGCGAATCCTATACGCAGTATTTT.

This clonotype was recorded a few times. Because it lacks the conserved phenylalanine or tryptophan at the end, this CDR3 is likely a read error. The chain has TRBV2 and TRBJ1-6, with a tentative D call TRBD1 (6 bases). V lost 6 bases and J lost 10, with 19 bases in between. The CDR3 sequence is 15 residues long. Germline lookup yields CDR1 SNHLY and CDR2 FYNNEI. The CDR3 DNA follows: TGTGCCAGCAGGGGAACAGGGCAAGACAGGTCACCCCTCCACCTT. It encodes CASRGTGQDRSPLHL.

In its sample, this clonotype was seen many times. The rearrangement links TRBV12-3 or TRBV12-4 to TRBJ2-7; a possible D gene is TRBD2 (5 bases). The V end lost 4 bases, the J end lost 1 base, and 14 bases lay between the germline ends. The CDR3 spans 15 residues. The CDR3 loop reads CASSSGLISSYEQYF. DNA for the CDR3: TGTGCCAGCAGTTCAGGACTCATAAGTTCCTACGAGCAGTACTTC.

This clonotype has a count of ten or more. V is TRBV6-2 or TRBV6-3 and J is TRBJ2-1, with D perhaps TRBD2 (5 bases). CDR1 and CDR2 from the germline V gene are MNHEY and SVGEGT. Trimming took 6 bases from V and 0 from J, leaving 12 bases between them. The CDR3 extends over 15 amino acids. CDR3 region: CASSGGGYSYNEQFF. The CDR3 DNA is TGTGCCAGCAGCGGCGGAGGATACTCCTACAATGAGCAGTTCTTC.

V gene TRBV6-5 combines with J gene TRBJ2-7; D possibly uses TRBD1 or TRBD2 (6 bases each). The CDR3 consists of 20 residues. V lost 0 bases to trimming and J lost 3 bases, with 27 bases between them. The germline V gene encodes CDR1 MNHEY and CDR2 SVGAGI. The CDR3 region has the DNA TGTGCCAGCAGTTACTCAGAGGGCAGGGGAGGCTTCCTTTTCCGCTACGAGCAGTACTTC. Amino acids: CASSYSEGRGGFLFRYEQYF.

This clonotype appeared many times. This chain joins TRBV2 and TRBJ1-2; D gene uncertain. Germline V gene data show CDR1 as SNHLY and CDR2 as FYNNEI. V lost 11 bases and J 2 bases, leaving 12 bases between the germline ends. The CDR3 is 12 amino acids. CDR3 coding DNA: TGTGCCTCCGGAGGGCAGAACTATGGCTACACCTTC. Translation gives CASGGQNYGYTF.

The V and J genes are TRBV20-1 and TRBJ2-7; no clear D. The CDR3 is made up of 12 amino acids. V was trimmed by 3 bases and J by 2 bases, leaving 8 bases between them. Germline values: CDR1 DFQATT, CDR2 SNEGSKA (reference sequence). Written as DNA, the CDR3 is TGCAGTGCTAGTTTCAGCCCCTACGAGCAGTACTTC. As protein: CSASFSPYEQYF.

This clonotype was recorded at least ten times. The chain links TRBV29-1 to TRBJ2-3, with D possibly being TRBD2 (6 bases). The CDR3 runs to 12 residues. The germline CDR1 and CDR2 sequences are SQVTM and ANQGSEA. Trimming shortened V by 4 bases and J by 1 base, and 6 bases separated the two germline ends. CDR3 amino acids: CSVGEGTDTQYF. DNA for the CDR3: TGCAGCGTTGGGGAGGGCACAGATACGCAGTATTTT.

This clonotype was detected only a few times. V gene TRBV5-1 combines with J gene TRBJ2-3, with D uncertain. TRBJ2-5 explains the end of the DNA better; the J call may be wrong. There are 14 residues in the CDR3. The V gene's germline CDR1 is SGHRS and CDR2 YFSETQ. CDR3 sequence: CASSFVVAAGTQYF. The CDR3 DNA reads as TGCGCCAGCAGCTTTGTCGTTGCGGCCGGGACCCAGTACTTC.

The chain employs TRBV10-1 and TRBJ2-7; 9 bases fit TRBD1. V lost 3 bases to trimming and J lost 5 bases; unmatched junction nucleotides: 2. Germline CDR1 WNHNN, CDR2 SYGVQD (reference sequence). The CDR3 extends over 13 amino acids. In DNA form, the CDR3 reads TGCGCCAGCAGTGAAAACAGGGGGCACGAGCAGTACTTC. Encoded protein: CASSENRGHEQYF.

This sequence joins TRBV28 and TRBJ2-3; 9 bases line up with TRBD2. V trimming: 8 bases; J trimming: 6 bases; junction bases outside the gene matches: 9. Per the germline V gene, CDR1 is MDHEN and CDR2 is SYDVKM. CDR3 size: 14 residues. DNA of the CDR3: TGTGCCAGCGGCGGGGGGGCCTGGGCGGATACGCAGTATTTT. Its translation: CASGGGAWADTQYF. Complete variable domain (other parts from reference TRBV28 and TRBJ2-3): DVKVTQSSRYLVKRTGEKVFLECVQDMDHENMFWYRQDPGLGLRLIYFSYDVKMKEKGDIPEGYSVSREKKERFSLILESASTNQTSMYLCASGGGAWADTQYFGPGTRLTVL.

This clonotype came up a few times. The chain carries TRBV30 and TRBJ2-7; perhaps TRBD1 as D (6 bases). CDR3 size: 12 residues. V lost 2 bases, J lost 6 bases, and 11 bases lay in between. The V gene's germline CDR1 is GTSNPN and CDR2 SVGIG (reference sequence). In nucleotides, the CDR3 is TGTGCCTGGAGTAAGGGGGTAGGCGAGCAGTACTTC. Amino acid sequence: CAWSKGVGEQYF. Complete variable domain (other parts from reference TRBV30 and TRBJ2-7): SQTIHQWPATLVQPVGSPLSLECTVEGTSNPNLYWYRQAAGRGLQLLFYSVGIGQISSEVPQNLSASRPQDRQFILSSKKLLLSDSGFYLCAWSKGVGEQYFGPGTRLTVT.

Points on this clonotype: A clone one base away is much larger, so this may be a read error. The chain has TRBV6-1 and TRBJ2-2; D is uncertain. CDR1 is MNHNS, CDR2 SASEGT, per germline. This CDR3 region has 14 residues. Deletions cut 5 bases from V and 6 bases from J, with 13 bases between. The CDR3 nucleotides are TGTGCCAGCAGTTACGGGTATAACGCCGGGGAGCTGTTTTTT. Residues: CASSYGYNAGELFF.